What follows describes a single T cell receptor (beta chain). Its antigen is currently not known. No quality values exist for individual bases; no much larger clone is one base distant. The sample is drawn from a study of blood T cell repertoires in COVID-19 (TCRdb year 2020). With respect to the entire study: Collaborator samples came from the United States, Italy and Spain and covered acute and convalescent phases of COVID-19. The prospective study material was composed of cDNA or gDNA derived from T cells, B-cell-depleted T cells, or PBMCs. The dataset comprised deeply sampled blood TCRbeta repertoires from subjects exposed to, actively infected with, or recovered from COVID-19. The repertoires were made available in a free public database intended to serve as a resource for research on the immune response to SARS-CoV-2. Samples were obtained from the ongoing ImmuneRACE study (first 160 participants) and from approximately 1,200 subjects provided by 6 global collaborators. A de-identified subject ID, COVID-19 status, age in years and sex were almost always included in the sample metadata. HLA class I and class II types, where available, came from metadata supplied by the sample provider rather than from assay-based typing.

TCRbeta CDR3 regions were amplified from genomic DNA by means of the immunoSEQ Assay, a bias-controlled multiplex PCR. Regarding the original processing steps: Within the assay, amplification of reference gene primers was used to estimate how many nucleated cells each sample contained. To quantify the absolute abundance of each unique TCRbeta CDR3 rearrangement, sequence reads were collapsed and filtered. Productive Simpson clonality was computed per sample as the square root of Simpson's diversity index over productive rearrangements. In its TCRdb copy, this immuneACCESS table keeps in-frame sequences only and misses some clones. Where compared with another copy, unresolved V genes explain less than half of these, and the others have no known cause. V and J calls and clone size are given by that table; D and trimming were obtained from the DNA. This sample is represented by about 23,000 clones; 90% to 95% of them were singletons. The ten biggest clones cover under 4.5% of the sample.

At the junction V is shortened by 8 bases and J by 3 bases, with 14 bases in between. The germline V gene specifies MNHEY as CDR1 and SVGAGI as CDR2. The CDR3 sequence holds 14 residues, the cysteine and phenylalanine included. The entry retains the CDR3 DNA only, 42 bases that are in frame from base 1. Collaborating institutions collected whole blood in K2EDTA tubes following their own protocols. For TCRbeta analysis, collaborator samples were shipped as frozen whole blood, as isolated PBMCs, or as DNA extracted from either sample type. The research as a whole found: Clinical and demographic metadata were provided uncurated, with the amount varying by source and participant.

Rearrangement joined TRBV6-5 to TRBJ1-5; a tentative D match to TRBD1 spans 5 bases. This sequence originates from a woman aged 50 to 60 with active COVID-19. Sample: peripheral blood. The DNA sequence is TGTGCCAGCTTATCAGGGTGGAACAATCAGCCCCAGCATTTT. It translates to CASLSGWNNQPQHF.